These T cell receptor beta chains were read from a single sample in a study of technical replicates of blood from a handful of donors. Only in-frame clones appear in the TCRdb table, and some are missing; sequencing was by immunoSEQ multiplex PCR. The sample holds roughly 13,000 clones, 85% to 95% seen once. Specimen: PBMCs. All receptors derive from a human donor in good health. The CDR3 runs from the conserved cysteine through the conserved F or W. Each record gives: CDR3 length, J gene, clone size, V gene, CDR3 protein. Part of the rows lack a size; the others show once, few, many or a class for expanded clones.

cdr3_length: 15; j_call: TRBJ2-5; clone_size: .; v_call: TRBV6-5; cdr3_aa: CASSLYRGSGKTQYF
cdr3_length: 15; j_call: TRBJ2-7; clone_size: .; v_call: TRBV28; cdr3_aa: CASSLAGTGGYEQYF
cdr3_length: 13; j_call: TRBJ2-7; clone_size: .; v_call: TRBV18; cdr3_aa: CASSLDRTYEQYF
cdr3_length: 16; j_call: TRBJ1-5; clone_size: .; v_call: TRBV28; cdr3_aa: CASIGGDRGDNQPQHF
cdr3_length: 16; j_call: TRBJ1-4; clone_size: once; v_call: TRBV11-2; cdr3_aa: CASSLGQFATNEKLFF
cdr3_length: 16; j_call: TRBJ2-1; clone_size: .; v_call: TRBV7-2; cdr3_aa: CASSLSGAGSYNEQFF
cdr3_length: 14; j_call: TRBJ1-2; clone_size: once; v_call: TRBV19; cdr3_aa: CASSIRQGNYGYTF
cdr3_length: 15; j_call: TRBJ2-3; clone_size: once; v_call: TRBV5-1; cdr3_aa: CASSLGQGAADTQYF
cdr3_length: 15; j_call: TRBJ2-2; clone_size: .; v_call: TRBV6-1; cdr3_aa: CASMVEGRGTGELFF
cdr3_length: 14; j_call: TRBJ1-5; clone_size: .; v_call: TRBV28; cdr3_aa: CASSSGQGVQPQHF
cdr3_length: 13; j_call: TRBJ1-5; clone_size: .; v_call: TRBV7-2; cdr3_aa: CASSQQGDQPQHF
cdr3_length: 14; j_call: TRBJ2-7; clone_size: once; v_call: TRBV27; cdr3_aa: CASSPSGRGYEQYF
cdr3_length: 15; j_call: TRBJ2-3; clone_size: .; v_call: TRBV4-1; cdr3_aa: CASSPSTSGRDTQYF
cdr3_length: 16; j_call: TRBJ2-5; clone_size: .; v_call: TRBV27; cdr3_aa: CASSSGQGPGVETQYF
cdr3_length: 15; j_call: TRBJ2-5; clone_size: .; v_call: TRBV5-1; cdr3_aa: CASSRGTGGGETQYF
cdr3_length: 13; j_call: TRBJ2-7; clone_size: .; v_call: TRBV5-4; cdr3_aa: CASSLQDSYEQYF
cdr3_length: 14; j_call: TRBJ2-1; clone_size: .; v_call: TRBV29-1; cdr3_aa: CSPGLAGGYNEQFF
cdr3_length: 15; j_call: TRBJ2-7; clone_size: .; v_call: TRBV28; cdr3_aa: CASSERQGAYYEQYF
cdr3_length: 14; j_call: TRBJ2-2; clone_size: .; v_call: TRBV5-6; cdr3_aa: CASSLGHNTGELFF
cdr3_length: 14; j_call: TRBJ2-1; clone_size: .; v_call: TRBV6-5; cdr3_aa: CASSYPDRGGEQFF
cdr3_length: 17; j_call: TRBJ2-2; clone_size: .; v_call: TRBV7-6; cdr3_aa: CASSARQGVNVGGELFF
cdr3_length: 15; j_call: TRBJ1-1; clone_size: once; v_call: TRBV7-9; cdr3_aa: CASSLQIGGDTEAFF
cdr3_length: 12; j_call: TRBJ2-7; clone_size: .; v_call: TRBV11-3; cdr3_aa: CASSRDSGKQYF
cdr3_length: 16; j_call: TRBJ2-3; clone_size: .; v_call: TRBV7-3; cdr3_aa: CASSLIGAGGSDTQYF
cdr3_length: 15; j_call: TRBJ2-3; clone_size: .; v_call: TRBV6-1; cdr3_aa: CASTSGGANTDTQYF
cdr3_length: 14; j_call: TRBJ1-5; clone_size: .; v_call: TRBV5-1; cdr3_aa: CASSLAGQGEPQHF
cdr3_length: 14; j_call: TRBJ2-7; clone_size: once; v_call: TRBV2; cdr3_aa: CASTLLASTYEQYF
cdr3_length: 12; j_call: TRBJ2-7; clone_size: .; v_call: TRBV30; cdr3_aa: CAWSVTVSKQYF
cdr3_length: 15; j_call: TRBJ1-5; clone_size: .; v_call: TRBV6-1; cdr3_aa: CASSDREAGNQPQHF
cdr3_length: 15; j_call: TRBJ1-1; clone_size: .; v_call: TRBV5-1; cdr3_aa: CASSQQGHANTEAFF
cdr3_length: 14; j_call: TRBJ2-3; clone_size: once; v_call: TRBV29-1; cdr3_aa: CSVGTSGSTDTQYF
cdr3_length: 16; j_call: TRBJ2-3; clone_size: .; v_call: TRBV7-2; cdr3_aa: CASSFVGREEADTQYF
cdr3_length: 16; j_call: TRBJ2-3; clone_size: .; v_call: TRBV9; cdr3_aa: CASSVGADASTDTQYF
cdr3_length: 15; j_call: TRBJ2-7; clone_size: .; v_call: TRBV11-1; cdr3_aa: CASSPTSGRAREQYF
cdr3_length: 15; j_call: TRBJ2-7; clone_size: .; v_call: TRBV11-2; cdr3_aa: CASSDQTGYSYEQYF
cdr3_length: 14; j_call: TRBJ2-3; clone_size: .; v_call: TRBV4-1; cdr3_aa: CASSHGGSTDTQYF
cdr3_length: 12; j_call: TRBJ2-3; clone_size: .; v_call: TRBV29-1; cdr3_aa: CSVERGADTQYF
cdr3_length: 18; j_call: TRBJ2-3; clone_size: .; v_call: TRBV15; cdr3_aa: CATSRDLTSGANTDTQYF
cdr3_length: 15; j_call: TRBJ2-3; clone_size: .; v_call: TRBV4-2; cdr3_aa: CASSRDRGQADTQYF
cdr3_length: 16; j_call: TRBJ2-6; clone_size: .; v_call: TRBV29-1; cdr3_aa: CSVRGTGVSGANVLTF
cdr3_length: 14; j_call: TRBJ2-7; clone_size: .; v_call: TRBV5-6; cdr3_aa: CASSWGEDRGEQYF
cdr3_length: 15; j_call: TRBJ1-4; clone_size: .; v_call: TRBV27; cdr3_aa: CASSLGQVGIGKLFF
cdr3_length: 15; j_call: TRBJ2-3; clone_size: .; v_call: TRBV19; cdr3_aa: CASDSSGSEADTQYF
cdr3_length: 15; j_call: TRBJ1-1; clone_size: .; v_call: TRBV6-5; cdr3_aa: CASSYWRGLNTEAFF
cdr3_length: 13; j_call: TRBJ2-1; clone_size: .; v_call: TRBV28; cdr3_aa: CASSPGQGDEQFF